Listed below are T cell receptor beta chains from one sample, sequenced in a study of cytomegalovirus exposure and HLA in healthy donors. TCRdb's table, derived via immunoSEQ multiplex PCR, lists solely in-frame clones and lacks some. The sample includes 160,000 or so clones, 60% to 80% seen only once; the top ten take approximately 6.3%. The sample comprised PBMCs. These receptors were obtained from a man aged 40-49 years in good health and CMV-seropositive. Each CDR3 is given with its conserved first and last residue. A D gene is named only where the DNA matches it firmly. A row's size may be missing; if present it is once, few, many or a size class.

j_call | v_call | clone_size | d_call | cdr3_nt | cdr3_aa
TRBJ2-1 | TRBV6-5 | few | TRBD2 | TGTGCCAGCAGTTCCCCGGGACTAGCACAGTTCTTC | CASSSPGLAQFF
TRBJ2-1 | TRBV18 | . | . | TGTGCCAGCTCCAAAAAAGGGGGAAATGAGCAGTTCTTC | CASSKKGGNEQFF
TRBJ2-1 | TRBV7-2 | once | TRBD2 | TGTGCCAGCAGCACTAGCGCCTACAATGAGCAGTTCTTC | CASSTSAYNEQFF
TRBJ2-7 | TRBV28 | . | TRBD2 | TGTGCCAGCAGTTTAATGGGGACTAGCGGGAGCCACGAGCAGTACTTC | CASSLMGTSGSHEQYF
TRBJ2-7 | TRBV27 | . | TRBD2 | TGTGCCAGCAGTGTTGGACTAGCGGGAGTGTACGAGCAGTACTTC | CASSVGLAGVYEQYF
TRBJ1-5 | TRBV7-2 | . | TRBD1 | TGTGCCAGCAGCCCAAGACAGGGGAATCAGCCCCAGCATTTT | CASSPRQGNQPQHF
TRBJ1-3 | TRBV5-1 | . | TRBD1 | TGCGCCAGCAGCAACCTCGACAGGGGGGATGGAAACACCATATATTTT | CASSNLDRGDGNTIYF
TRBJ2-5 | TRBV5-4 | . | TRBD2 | TGTGCCAGCAGCCCCGGGACTAGTCAAGAGACCCAGTACTTC | CASSPGTSQETQYF
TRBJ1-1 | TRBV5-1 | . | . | TGCGCCAGCAGCTTTGGAGGGTACCCGATGAACACTGAAGCTTTCTTT | CASSFGGYPMNTEAFF
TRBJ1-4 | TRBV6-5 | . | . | TGTGCCAGCAGCCCCGTGGACAGTCGTAGTGAAAAACTGTTTTTT | CASSPVDSRSEKLFF
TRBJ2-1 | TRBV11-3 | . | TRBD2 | TGTGCCAGCAGCTTATTTGGCGGGAGGATCTTTCATGAGCAGTTCTTC | CASSLFGGRIFHEQFF
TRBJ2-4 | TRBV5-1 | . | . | TGCGCCAGCAGCTTGGCACACCCCAAGTTAAACAGTCAGTACTTC | CASSLAHPKLNSQYF
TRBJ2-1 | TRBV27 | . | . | TGTGCCAGCAGCCTGGACTACACCTACAATGAGCAGTTCTTC | CASSLDYTYNEQFF
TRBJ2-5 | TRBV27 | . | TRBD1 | TGTGCCAGCAGGACCGGGACAGGGGGCCGGGAGACCCAGTACTTC | CASRTGTGGRETQYF
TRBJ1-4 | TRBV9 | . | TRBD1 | TGTGCCAGCAGCGCCGGGACAGGGCGGGGAGCGAATGAAAAACTGTTTTTT | CASSAGTGRGANEKLFF
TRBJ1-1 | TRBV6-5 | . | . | TGTGCCAGCAGTTACGGATCGGCGGCGGACACTGAAGCTTTCTTT | CASSYGSAADTEAFF
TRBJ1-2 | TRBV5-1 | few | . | TGCGCCAGCAGCTTGGAAGCCTCTTCGGGTGGCTACACCTTC | CASSLEASSGGYTF
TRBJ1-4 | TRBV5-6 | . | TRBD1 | TGCGCCAGCAGCCCGGACAGGGGGAGAAATGAAAAACTGTTTTTT | CASSPDRGRNEKLFF
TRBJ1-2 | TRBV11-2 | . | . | TGTGCCAGCAGCTTCGGGACTCTCTATGGCTACACCTTC | CASSFGTLYGYTF
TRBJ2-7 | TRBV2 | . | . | TGTGCCAGCAGTGGGCAGGGTGGGTACGAGCAGTACTTC | CASSGQGGYEQYF
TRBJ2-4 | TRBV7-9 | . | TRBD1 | TGTGCCAGCAGCCCCAGCAGGGGGCTATCGAACATTCAGTACTTC | CASSPSRGLSNIQYF
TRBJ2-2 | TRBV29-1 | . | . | TGCAGCGTTCGTGACAGGAACACCGGGGAGCTGTTTTTT | CSVRDRNTGELFF
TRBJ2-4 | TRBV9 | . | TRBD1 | TGTGCCAGCAGCGTGACAGGGCACAAAAACATTCAGTACTTC | CASSVTGHKNIQYF
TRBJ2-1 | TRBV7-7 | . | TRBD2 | TGTGCCAGCAGCCGCACCCCTAGCGGGAGGGCCTTTGGGAATGAGCAGTTCTTC | CASSRTPSGRAFGNEQFF
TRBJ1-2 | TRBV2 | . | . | TGTGCCAGCAGTGAAGTAGGGGGTGGGGACTATGGCTACACCTTC | CASSEVGGGDYGYTF
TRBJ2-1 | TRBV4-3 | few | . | TGCGCCAGCAGCCAAGGAGCGATGAATGAGCAGTTCTTC | CASSQGAMNEQFF
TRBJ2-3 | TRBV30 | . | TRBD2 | TGTGCCTGGAGTGGGGGACTAGCGGGACCCACAGATACGCAGTATTTT | CAWSGGLAGPTDTQYF
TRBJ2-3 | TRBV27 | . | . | TGTGCCAGCAGTCCCGTTGGGAAGGGGTCTCGCACAGATACGCAGTATTTT | CASSPVGKGSRTDTQYF
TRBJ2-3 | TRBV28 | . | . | TGTGCCAGCAGGGACTCCACTACAGATACGCAGTATTTT | CASRDSTTDTQYF
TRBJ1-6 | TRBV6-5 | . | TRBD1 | TGTGCCAGCAGTTACTCCGGGACAGGGAATTCACCCCTCCACTTT | CASSYSGTGNSPLHF
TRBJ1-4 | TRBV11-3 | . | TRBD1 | TGTGCCAGCAGCTTAGCCGGGGACAGCTCACACGTCTTT | CASSLAGDSSHVF
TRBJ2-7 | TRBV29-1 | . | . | TGCAGCGTTGAATATGGGCAAGGGGGACACCCCTACGAGCAGTACTTC | CSVEYGQGGHPYEQYF
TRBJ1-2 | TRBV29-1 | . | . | TGCAGCGTTAGACAGAACACTAACTATGGCTACACCTTC | CSVRQNTNYGYTF